The rows below give T cell receptor beta chains drawn from one sample of a study of shared clonotypes between healthy human individuals. Method: immunoSEQ multiplex PCR; TCRdb's copy keeps in-frame clones and lacks some. The top ten clones hold about 0.13% of a sample with millions of clones, 95% of them seen once. The sequencing input was naive CD4+ T cells sorted from blood. The receptors were gathered from a man aged 18 to 30 in good health. Each CDR3 is given with its conserved first and last residue. Fields, in order: D gene, V gene, clone size, J gene, CDR3 DNA, CDR3 protein. D genes are given only for firm matches. Not every row has a clone size; where given, it reads once, few, many or a size class.

>-|TRBV7-9|-|TRBJ1-1
TGTGCCAGCAGCTGGACAGACAACACTGAAGCTTTCTTT
CASSWTDNTEAFF
>-|TRBV19|-|TRBJ2-1
TGTGCCACCTTGTCCGACGAGAGTAGATTCAATGAGCAGTTCTTC
CATLSDESRFNEQFF
>TRBD1|TRBV7-2|-|TRBJ1-1
TGTGCCAGCAGCATACAGGGGGCGAGGACTGAAGCTTTCTTT
CASSIQGARTEAFF
>-|TRBV4-3|-|TRBJ2-6
TGCGCCAGCAGCCAAGGAGCAGGGCTCTTCTCTGGGGCCAACGTCCTGACTTTC
CASSQGAGLFSGANVLTF
>TRBD2|TRBV4-1|-|TRBJ2-7
TGCGCCAGCAGCCAAACTAGCGGGAGGACCGAGCAGTACTTC
CASSQTSGRTEQYF
>TRBD1|TRBV11-2|-|TRBJ2-7
TGTGCCAGCAGCTTAGCCCTCCTCCAGGGACAGTTGACCTACGAGCAGTACTTC
CASSLALLQGQLTYEQYF
>-|TRBV11-2|-|TRBJ2-7
TGTGCCAGCAGCTTAGCGGGCTCGAGCTCCTACGAGCAGTACTTC
CASSLAGSSSYEQYF
>TRBD2|TRBV30|-|TRBJ2-3
TGTGCCTGGAGCTCTGGACTAGCGGGAGTAATGGGGACAGATACGCAGTATTTT
CAWSSGLAGVMGTDTQYF
>-|TRBV5-6|-|TRBJ2-7
TGTGCCAGCAGTCACCCTCCAGGGGAGCAGTACTTC
CASSHPPGEQYF
>-|TRBV18|-|TRBJ1-5
TGTGCCAGCTCACCGGGCGTACAGGGTGGCAATCAGCCCCAGCATTTT
CASSPGVQGGNQPQHF
>-|TRBV19|-|TRBJ2-1
TGTGCCAGTAGTATTCAGGGGCCTTCCTACAATGAGCAGTTCTTC
CASSIQGPSYNEQFF
>-|TRBV10-3|-|TRBJ2-1
TGTGCCATCAGTACTAACTACAATGAGCAGTTCTTC
CAISTNYNEQFF
>-|TRBV5-1|-|TRBJ2-3
TGCGCCAGCAGCTTGGTCCTGGATTTCACAGATACGCAGTATTTT
CASSLVLDFTDTQYF
>TRBD1|TRBV19|-|TRBJ2-7
TGTGCCAGTAGTCTTGACAGGGGCCCGGCGGGTACTACCTCCTACGAGCAGTACTTC
CASSLDRGPAGTTSYEQYF
>-|TRBV5-1|once|TRBJ2-5
TGCGCCAGCAGCACCCTGGGAACGGTGGGGGAGACCCAGTACTTC
CASSTLGTVGETQYF
>TRBD1|TRBV2|once|TRBJ1-2
TGTGCCAGCAGCGACAGGGCAAACTATGGCTACACCTTC
CASSDRANYGYTF
>-|TRBV11-2|-|TRBJ2-3
TGTGCCAGCAGCTTAGGAACCCTCGTAGGCACAGATACGCAGTATTTT
CASSLGTLVGTDTQYF
>TRBD1|TRBV6-5|-|TRBJ1-2
TGTGCCAGCAACTTGACAGGGTCATTTGACTATGGCTACACCTTC
CASNLTGSFDYGYTF
>-|TRBV4-1|-|TRBJ1-2
TGCGCCAGCAAACATCCAGCAGGGAGAATTGGTGGCTACACCTTC
CASKHPAGRIGGYTF
>TRBD1|TRBV2|-|TRBJ2-7
TGTGCCAGCAAGGACAGGGGGTTAAGCGAGCAGTACTTC
CASKDRGLSEQYF
>TRBD2|TRBV5-8|-|TRBJ2-3
TGTGCCAGCAGCTTGAGGGCTAGCGGGAGCACAGATACGCAGTATTTT
CASSLRASGSTDTQYF
>-|TRBV7-2|once|TRBJ2-5
TGTGCCAGCAGCTTAGTGTTTTCGACAAAACAAGAGACCCAGTACTTC
CASSLVFSTKQETQYF
>-|TRBV23-1|-|TRBJ2-7
TGCGCCAGCAGTCACGCCACCCAGGGTCGCGATCTGGACGAGCAGTACTTC
CASSHATQGRDLDEQYF
>-|TRBV28|-|TRBJ2-1
TGTGCCAGCAGTTTAGGGGGGTACAATGAGCAGTTCTTC
CASSLGGYNEQFF
>-|TRBV2|-|TRBJ2-5
TGTGCCAGCCTTGAGGCCGGGGGGCCCGGAGAGACCCAGTACTTC
CASLEAGGPGETQYF
>TRBD1|TRBV6-5|-|TRBJ1-5
TGTGCCAGCAGACAGGACAGGGGGAATCAGCCCCAGCATTTT
CASRQDRGNQPQHF
>-|TRBV7-2|-|TRBJ2-5
TGTGCCAGCAGCTTAGGGGCAGCTGTTGCCCAAGAGACCCAGTACTTC
CASSLGAAVAQETQYF
>-|TRBV10-3|-|TRBJ2-5
TGTGCCATCAGTGAAAACGCGGGGCGGAGACATACAAGGCGGTACCAAGAGACCCAGTACTTC
CAISENAGRRHTRRYQETQYF
>TRBD1|TRBV18|-|TRBJ2-2
TGTGCCAGCTCACTACGGGACAGGGCTACCGGGGAGCTGTTTTTT
CASSLRDRATGELFF
>TRBD1|TRBV19|-|TRBJ2-7
TGTGCCAGTAGTCCCCGTGCAGGGGGCCTCGACGAGCAGTACTTC
CASSPRAGGLDEQYF
>TRBD1|TRBV4-1|-|TRBJ1-3
TGCGCCAGCAGCCAGGCTCAAACCGGGACAGGGGGCTCTGGAAACACCATATATTTT
CASSQAQTGTGGSGNTIYF
>-|TRBV5-4|-|TRBJ2-5
TGTGCCAGCAGGGCGGAGGGGGGGAATCAGATAAAGACCCAGTACTTC
CASRAEGGNQIKTQYF
>-|TRBV2|-|TRBJ2-5
TGTGCCAGCTCCCCCCGGACGGAGACCCAGTACTTC
CASSPRTETQYF
>-|TRBV30|-|TRBJ2-2
TGTGCCTGGATTCCAAGGAGAAAGGGGGTTTATACCGGGGAGCTGTTTTTT
CAWIPRRKGVYTGELFF
>-|TRBV5-8|-|TRBJ1-6
TGTGCCAGCAGCTTAAGGCAGGGGTATAATTCACCCCTCCACTTT
CASSLRQGYNSPLHF
>-|TRBV5-6|-|TRBJ2-3
TGTGCCAGCAGCTACGGACGGAAATCTGATACGCAGTATTTT
CASSYGRKSDTQYF
>-|TRBV19|-|TRBJ2-4
TGTGCCAGTACGGCTACCAAAAACATTCAGTACTTC
CASTATKNIQYF
>TRBD1|TRBV18|-|TRBJ2-3
TGTGCCAGCTCACCACCGGGACAGGGAGACAATACGCAGTATTTT
CASSPPGQGDNTQYF
>TRBD1|TRBV4-1|-|TRBJ1-2
TGCGCCAGCGGACAGGGCCTATCATATGGCTACACCTTC
CASGQGLSYGYTF
>TRBD2|TRBV5-1|many|TRBJ2-7
TGCGCCAGCAGCTTGGCTACTAGCGGTGCCTACGAGCAGTACTTC
CASSLATSGAYEQYF
>-|TRBV5-1|-|TRBJ2-5
TGCGCCAGCAACTTGGGGGGGACACAAGAGACCCAGTACTTC
CASNLGGTQETQYF
>TRBD1|TRBV18|-|TRBJ1-6
TGTGCCAGCTCACTAGAGACAGGGAGCTCCTATAATTCACCCCTCCACTTT
CASSLETGSSYNSPLHF
>-|TRBV30|-|TRBJ2-7
TGTGCCTGGAGTGTATGGGGCTACGAGCAGTACTTC
CAWSVWGYEQYF